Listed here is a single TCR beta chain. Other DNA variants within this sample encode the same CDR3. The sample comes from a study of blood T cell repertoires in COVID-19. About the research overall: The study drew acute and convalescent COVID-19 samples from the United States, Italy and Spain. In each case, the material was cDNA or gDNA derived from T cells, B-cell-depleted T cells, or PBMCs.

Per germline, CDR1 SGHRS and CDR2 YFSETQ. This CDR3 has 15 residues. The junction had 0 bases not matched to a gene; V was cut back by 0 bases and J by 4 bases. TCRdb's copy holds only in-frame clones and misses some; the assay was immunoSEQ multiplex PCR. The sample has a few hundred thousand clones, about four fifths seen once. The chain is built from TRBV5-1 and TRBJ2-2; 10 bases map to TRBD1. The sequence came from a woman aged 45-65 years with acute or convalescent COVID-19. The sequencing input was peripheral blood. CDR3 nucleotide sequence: TGCGCCAGCAGCTTGGGGACAGGGGGCACCGGGGAGCTGTTTTTT. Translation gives CASSLGTGGTGELFF.